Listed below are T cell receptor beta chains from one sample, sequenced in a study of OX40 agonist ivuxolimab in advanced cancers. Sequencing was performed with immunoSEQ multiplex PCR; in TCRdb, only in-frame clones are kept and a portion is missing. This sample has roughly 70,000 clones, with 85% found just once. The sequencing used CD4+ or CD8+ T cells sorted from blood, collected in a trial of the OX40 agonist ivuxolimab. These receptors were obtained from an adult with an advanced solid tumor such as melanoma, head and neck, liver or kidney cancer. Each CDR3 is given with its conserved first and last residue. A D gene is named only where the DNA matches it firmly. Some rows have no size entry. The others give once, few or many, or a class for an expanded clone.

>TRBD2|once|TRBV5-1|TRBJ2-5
TGCGCCAGCAGCTTGGCGGGAGGACCCCAAGAGACCCAGTACTTC
CASSLAGGPQETQYF
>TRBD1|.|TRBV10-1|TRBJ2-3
TGCGCCAGCAGTGTGACAGGGGCAGATACGCAGTATTTT
CASSVTGADTQYF
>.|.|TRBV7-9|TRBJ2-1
TGTGCCAGCAGCTCGAGTAAATACAATGAGCAGTTCTTC
CASSSSKYNEQFF
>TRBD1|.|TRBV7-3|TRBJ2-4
TGTGCCAGCAGCTCCCAGGGGACAGGGTCTGTTCAGTACTTC
CASSSQGTGSVQYF
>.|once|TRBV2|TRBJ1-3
TGTGCCAGCAGCGAAGGGGAATATACAGCTCCAGGAAACACCATATATTTT
CASSEGEYTAPGNTIYF
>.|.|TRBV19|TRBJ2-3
TGTGCCAGTAGTCCTACGGGCGGCACGCAGTATTTT
CASSPTGGTQYF
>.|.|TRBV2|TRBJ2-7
TGTGCCAGCAGGCCCGTCAACGAGCAGTACTTC
CASRPVNEQYF
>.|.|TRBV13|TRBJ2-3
TGTGCCAGCAGCATGCCGCCCCGGACTGCGGGGGCCCCAGATACGCAGTATTTT
CASSMPPRTAGAPDTQYF
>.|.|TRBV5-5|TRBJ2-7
TGTGCCAGCAGTTATGGGTACGAGCAGTACTTC
CASSYGYEQYF
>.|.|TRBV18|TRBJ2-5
TGTGCCAGCTCACCAATCGGGTCCAGGGTGGAGACCCAGTACTTC
CASSPIGSRVETQYF
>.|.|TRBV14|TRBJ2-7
TGTGCCAGCAGCTCCTACCCTGGTTCCTACGAGCAGTACTTC
CASSSYPGSYEQYF
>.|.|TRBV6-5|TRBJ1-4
TGTGCCAGCAGAGATAGCATGGAAAAACTGTTTTTT
CASRDSMEKLFF
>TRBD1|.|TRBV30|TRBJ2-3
TGTGCCTGGTCGGGACAGGGGGTTTGGAAGAAGGATACGCAGTATTTT
CAWSGQGVWKKDTQYF
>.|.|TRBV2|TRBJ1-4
TGTGCCAGCAGGATTAAGGGTGGTCTTGAAAAACTGTTTTTT
CASRIKGGLEKLFF
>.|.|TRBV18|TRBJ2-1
TGTGCCAGCTCACCAACCCGGCCGGAGGCCCTCAACAATGAGCAGTTCTTC
CASSPTRPEALNNEQFF
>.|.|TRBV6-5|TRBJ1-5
TGTGCCAGCAGCCCTCGGGGCCGATTCGGGTGGCCCCAGCATTTT
CASSPRGRFGWPQHF
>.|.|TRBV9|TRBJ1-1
TGTGCCAGCAGCGTAGGGGAAGGTGAAGCTTTCTTT
CASSVGEGEAFF
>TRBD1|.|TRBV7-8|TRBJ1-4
TGTGCCAGCAGCCCCCGGGACAGGGTCCGTAATGAAAAACTGTTTTTT
CASSPRDRVRNEKLFF
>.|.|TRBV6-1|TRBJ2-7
TGTGCCAGCAGACGACTTGTTTCCGACCCCTACGAGCAGTACTTC
CASRRLVSDPYEQYF
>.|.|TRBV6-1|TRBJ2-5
TGTGCCAGCAGTGAAGCTGGACTGGAGCAGTACTTC
CASSEAGLEQYF
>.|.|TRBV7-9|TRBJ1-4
TGTGCCAGCAGCCCGACAGTTTCAACTAATGAAAAACTGTTTTTT
CASSPTVSTNEKLFF
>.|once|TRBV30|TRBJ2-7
TGTGCCTGGAGAGACGACAAAGGGGGGGTCTACGAGCAGTACTTC
CAWRDDKGGVYEQYF
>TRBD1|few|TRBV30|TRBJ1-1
TGTGCCTGGAGTTCACAGGGGGGCACTGAAGCTTTCTTT
CAWSSQGGTEAFF
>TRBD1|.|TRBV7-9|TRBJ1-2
TGTGCCAGCAGCCAGCAGGGGGCGGAAGGCTACACCTTC
CASSQQGAEGYTF